Listed here are 25 T cell receptor beta chains from one sample, sequenced in a study of patients and donors after allogeneic stem cell transplantation. TCRdb itself ran the RT-PCR reads through MiXCR, one entry per CDR3 protein. Counted here are 85,000 to 90,000 distinct CDR3 sequences, roughly 48% occurring once; the ten biggest clones make up approximately 66%. The sequenced sample was blood, either unsorted or a sorted T cell fraction (not recorded which). The receptor source for this set is a human donor who was either an allogeneic HSCT recipient or a stem cell or donor lymphocyte infusion donor (not recorded which). It is not recorded whose cells these are; they may come from a transplant donor.

J is TRBJ2-7 and V is TRBV5-1; possibly TRBD1 for D (6 bases). The CDR3 sequence is 13 residues long. Germline V gene sequence: CDR1 SGHRS, CDR2 YFSETQ. V was clipped by 2 bases and J by 2 bases, with 8 bases between them. In DNA form, the CDR3 reads TGCGCCAGCAGCTTCGGGACAACCTACGAGCAGTACTTC. It is translated as CASSFGTTYEQYF.

The chain couples TRBV4-3 to TRBJ1-2; D is ambiguous. The CDR3 extends over 15 amino acids. V lost 3 bases and J 2 bases, leaving 13 bases between the germline ends. The V gene's germline CDR1 is LGHNA and CDR2 YSLEER. The DNA of the CDR3 is TGCGCCAGCAGCCAGGATCTCGTACTGAACTATGGCTACACCTTC. Encoded protein: CASSQDLVLNYGYTF.

The V gene is TRBV29-1, the J gene TRBJ2-1, with D maybe TRBD1 (5 bases). This CDR3 spans 12 amino acids. CDR1 is SQVTM, CDR2 ANQGSEA, per germline. Trimming took off 2 bases at V and 5 bases at J, with 7 bases between the two ends. CDR3 protein: CSVERTNNEQFF. DNA for the CDR3: TGCAGCGTTGAACGGACAAACAATGAGCAGTTCTTC.

Written as DNA, the CDR3 is TGCAGCGGTAGACAGGGAAGGGGGCCCCAGCATTTT. This translates into CSGRQGRGPQHF. V gene TRBV29-1 combines with J gene TRBJ1-5; 7 nucleotides match TRBD1. Per the germline V gene, CDR1 is SQVTM and CDR2 is ANQGSEA. The V segment lost 7 bases and the J segment 9 bases; nucleotides outside the gene matches: 9. CDR3 length: 12 amino acids.

This clonotype has a single count. The CDR3 is CASSLSGYGTEAFF. The CDR3 nucleotides are TGTGCCAGCAGTTTGTCGGGATACGGGACTGAAGCTTTCTTT. The V and J genes are TRBV12-3 or TRBV12-4 and TRBJ1-1; D not certain. CDR3 length: 14 amino acids. V lost 3 bases to trimming and J lost 5 bases, with 13 bases between them.

The chain employs TRBV6-1 and TRBJ1-1, with TRBD1 matching over 10 bases. Germline CDR1 MNHNS, CDR2 SASEGT. The CDR3 is made up of 14 amino acids. V trimming: 8 bases; J trimming: 3 bases; junction bases outside the gene matches: 6. CDR3 in amino acids: CASEGTGADTEAFF. The DNA of the CDR3 is TGTGCCAGCGAGGGGACAGGGGCTGACACTGAAGCTTTCTTT.

V is TRBV5-1 and J is TRBJ1-1, with unresolved D. Trimming cost V 4 bases and J 3 bases, with 13 bases left between them. This CDR3 has 14 amino acids. Germline values: CDR1 SGHRS, CDR2 YFSETQ. Here the CDR3 DNA reads TGCGCCAGCAGCGCCGAAGGACGGGACACTGAAGCTTTCTTT. This sequence encodes CASSAEGRDTEAFF. The complete variable domain, with remaining parts taken from reference TRBV5-1 and TRBJ1-1, reads KAGVTQTPRYLIKTRGQQVTLSCSPISGHRSVSWYQQTPGQGLQFLFEYFSETQRNKGNFPGRFSGRQFSNSRSEMNVSTLELGDSALYLCASSAEGRDTEAFFGQGTRLTVV.

The chain recombines TRBV24-1 with TRBJ2-2, with 9 bases identical to TRBD2. Germline assignment: CDR1 KGHDR and CDR2 SFDVKD. Losses at the gene ends were 6 bases for V and 4 bases for J; bases not matched to a gene: 5. CDR3 size: 15 residues. The CDR3 spells CATSLAGGPTGELFF. The CDR3, as DNA: TGTGCCACCAGTTTGGCGGGAGGGCCCACCGGGGAGCTGTTTTTT.

This clonotype has only a few counts. This sequence joins TRBV7-9 and TRBJ1-1, with D perhaps TRBD1 (5 bases). V lost 3 bases to trimming and J lost 7 bases, with 15 bases between them. The CDR3 spans 14 residues. Per germline, CDR1 SEHNR and CDR2 FQNEAQ (reference sequence). This chain's CDR3 is CASSFDTQGHEAFF. CDR3 nucleotides: TGTGCCAGCAGCTTCGACACTCAGGGCCATGAAGCTTTCTTT. Full variable domain (outside the CDR3, taken from reference TRBV7-9 and TRBJ1-1): DTGVSQNPRHKITKRGQNVTFRCDPISEHNRLYWYRQTLGQGPEFLTYFQNEAQLEKSRLLSDRFSAERPKGSFSTLEIQRTEQGDSAMYLCASSFDTQGHEAFFGQGTRLTVV.

The V gene is TRBV7-9, the J gene TRBJ1-1, with D perhaps TRBD1 (5 bases). Germline values: CDR1 SEHNR, CDR2 FQNEAQ (reference sequence). V was shortened by 0 bases and J by 4 bases, with 12 bases between the two germline ends. This CDR3 is 15 amino acids long. CDR3 amino acids: CASSLARAGTTEAFF. The CDR3 DNA follows: TGTGCCAGCAGCTTAGCGAGGGCAGGGACCACTGAAGCTTTCTTT.

This clonotype was seen only a few times. The V gene is TRBV10-3, the J gene TRBJ1-1, with unresolved D. The germline CDR1 and CDR2 sequences are ENHRY and SYGVKD. This CDR3 is 12 amino acids long. V was trimmed by 2 bases and J by 2 bases, leaving 3 bases between them. CDR3 bases: TGTGCCATCAGTGAGGGCAACACTGAAGCTTTCTTT. It codes for CAISEGNTEAFF.

This clonotype showed up just a few times. This rearrangement joins TRBV12-3 or TRBV12-4 to TRBJ1-5; no definite D call. The V end was cut by 3 bases, the J end by 5 bases, with 11 bases between. There are 14 residues in the CDR3. CDR3 protein: CASSFEESHQPQHF. Written as DNA, the CDR3 is TGTGCCAGCAGTTTTGAAGAATCGCATCAGCCCCAGCATTTT.

A few counts support this clonotype. The rearrangement uses TRBV6-5 and TRBJ1-1; 7 nucleotides line up with TRBD1. The germline V gene has CDR1 MNHEY and CDR2 SVGAGI. V gave up 2 bases and J gave up 0 bases; unmatched junction bases: 6. The CDR3 runs to 16 residues. CDR3 sequence: CASSYPQGGLNTEAFF. As DNA, the CDR3 is TGTGCCAGCAGTTACCCCCAGGGGGGGTTGAACACTGAAGCTTTCTTT.

The chain links TRBV5-1 to TRBJ1-5, with 7 bases matching TRBD1. The CDR3 loop spans 15 amino acids. V gave up 4 bases and J gave up 4 bases; unmatched junction bases: 8. Germline V gene lookup returns CDR1 SGHRS and CDR2 YFSETQ. The CDR3 coding sequence is TGCGCCAGCAGCGAACAGGGGTTCCGAAATCAGCCCCAGCATTTT. As protein: CASSEQGFRNQPQHF.

The rearrangement links TRBV9 to TRBJ2-7; tentative D call: TRBD1 (6 bases). In germline, CDR1 is SGDLS, CDR2 YYNGEE. The CDR3 has 19 residues. The germline V and J ends were trimmed by 2 bases and 0 bases, with 24 bases remaining between them. The chain's CDR3 is CASSVGISKAGQLSYEQYF. CDR3 nucleotides: TGTGCCAGCAGCGTTGGCATTAGTAAGGCCGGACAGCTCTCCTACGAGCAGTACTTC.

The rearrangement joins TRBV18 to TRBJ1-2, with 7 bases lining up with TRBD1. V dropped 3 bases and J dropped 4; count of bases not matched to a gene: 5. CDR1 is KGHSH, CDR2 LQKENI, per germline. The CDR3 length is 14 residues. In nucleotides, the CDR3 is TGTGCCAGCTCACCTTGGGAGGGGGCCTATGGCTACACCTTC. As protein: CASSPWEGAYGYTF.

The J gene is TRBJ1-1, the V gene TRBV5-6, with D possibly TRBD1 on 5 matching bases. Germline V gives CDR1 SGHDT, CDR2 YYEEEE. CDR3 length: 15 amino acids. Trimming left V 1 base short and J 2 bases short, with 12 bases between. The CDR3 here is CASSLTAGRNTEAFF. DNA of the CDR3: TGTGCCAGCAGCTTGACGGCGGGACGTAACACTGAAGCTTTCTTT.

V gene TRBV3-1 combines with J gene TRBJ1-2; 7 nucleotides agree with TRBD1. The V segment lost 4 bases and the J segment 3 bases; nucleotides outside the gene matches: 17. The germline gives CDR1 LGHDT, CDR2 YNNKEL (reference sequence). This CDR3 contains 18 residues. The DNA of the CDR3 is TGTGCCAGCAGCCCCTTCCCCCCCGACAGGGATCCCCACTATGGCTACACCTTC. Its translation is CASSPFPPDRDPHYGYTF.

This chain links TRBV4-3 with TRBJ1-5, with D hard to call. The germline gives CDR1 LGHNA, CDR2 YSLEER. CDR3 length equals 15 residues. V lost 0 bases, J lost 6 bases, and 12 bases lay in between. The CDR3 here is CASSQDRIGSQPQHF. In DNA, the CDR3 is TGCGCCAGCAGCCAAGATCGGATAGGGTCTCAGCCCCAGCATTTT.

This clonotype occurred a few times. The chain carries TRBV4-2 and TRBJ1-2; D is unclear. CDR1 and CDR2 from the germline V gene are LGHNA and YNFKEQ. V shed 0 bases and J shed 2 bases, with 7 bases lying between them. This CDR3 is 14 amino acids long. The CDR3 nucleotides are TGTGCCAGCAGCCAAGATCCTAACAACTATGGCTACACCTTC. Its protein product is CASSQDPNNYGYTF.

This rearrangement joins TRBV28 to TRBJ1-3, with D maybe TRBD1 (6 bases). This CDR3 is 16 amino acids long. Trimming shortened V by 8 bases and J by 0 bases, and 17 bases separated the two germline ends. Germline V CDR1 and CDR2: MDHEN, SYDVKM. CDR3 residues: CASGPGEGTSGNTIYF. As DNA, the CDR3 is TGTGCCAGCGGTCCAGGGGAAGGTACCTCTGGAAACACCATATATTTT.

This clonotype was seen a few times. The chain couples TRBV20-1 to TRBJ1-5; perhaps TRBD1 as D (5 bases). The CDR3 runs 16 residues. The ends were cut back, 0 bases at V and 0 bases at J, with 12 bases in the middle. The germline V gene has CDR1 DFQATT and CDR2 SNEGSKA (reference sequence). In DNA, the CDR3 is TGCAGTGCTAGAGATAGGAGCGGACATAGCAATCAGCCCCAGCATTTT. It yields the protein CSARDRSGHSNQPQHF.

This clonotype has only a few counts. The chain uses TRBV28 and TRBJ1-2; TRBD1 is a possible D gene (6 bases). V was trimmed by 3 bases and J by 13 bases, leaving 15 bases between them. The germline V gene encodes CDR1 MDHEN and CDR2 SYDVKM. This CDR3 comprises 12 residues. CDR3 region: CASSFSNRVCTF. In DNA, the CDR3 is TGTGCCAGCAGTTTCTCAAACAGGGTATGCACCTTC.

V usage is TRBV6-6 and J usage is TRBJ2-7, with D tentatively TRBD2 (5 bases). The CDR3 consists of 14 residues. The V gene's germline CDR1 is MNHNY and CDR2 SVGAGI (reference sequence). Trimming removed 5 bases from V and 0 bases from J, with 11 bases in between. The CDR3 region has the DNA TGTGCCAGCAGTCCGGGAACCAGCTCCTACGAGCAGTACTTC. Its translation: CASSPGTSSYEQYF.

This clonotype came up a few times. This sequence joins TRBV27 and TRBJ1-4; D is unresolved. V was pared by 4 bases and J by 3 bases, with 12 bases between. The CDR3 consists of 15 residues. Per germline, CDR1 MNHEY and CDR2 SMNVEV (reference sequence). The CDR3 protein is CASSSYSVANEKLFF. DNA for the CDR3: TGTGCCAGCAGTTCCTACAGCGTTGCTAATGAAAAACTGTTTTTT.